Following are 21 T cell receptor beta chains from one sample sequenced in a study of early T cells in non-severe SARS-CoV-2 infection. TCRdb fed the 5' RACE reads into MiXCR, producing one record per CDR3 protein. The sample holds more than 55,000 distinct CDR3 sequences, more than 8.5% seen once. Sequencing was carried out using whole blood. Source of these receptors: an adult who was a healthcare worker with PCR-confirmed SARS-CoV-2 infection or an uninfected control (not recorded which).

This clonotype was counted at least ten times. This rearrangement joins TRBV20-1 to TRBJ2-7; D tentatively fits TRBD1 or TRBD2 (5 bases each). CDR1 DFQATT and CDR2 SNEGSKA come from the germline V gene (reference sequence). V lost 6 bases and J lost 0, with 12 bases in between. This CDR3 has 13 amino acids. Written as DNA, the CDR3 is TGCAGTGCCCAGGGAGACCGCTCCTACGAGCAGTACTTC. Translating it yields CSAQGDRSYEQYF.

This clonotype was picked up a small number of times. The chain uses TRBV7-2 and TRBJ1-1; D call uncertain. CDR1 SGHTA and CDR2 FQGNSA come from the germline V gene. Trimming took off 5 bases at V and 4 bases at J, with 14 bases between the two ends. There are 14 residues in the CDR3. This CDR3 reads CASSPRSGSTEAFF. The CDR3 coding sequence is TGTGCCAGCAGCCCCAGGTCTGGAAGCACTGAAGCTTTCTTT. Filled out from reference TRBV7-2 and TRBJ1-1, the complete variable domain reads GAGVSQSPSNKVTEKGKDVELRCDPISGHTALYWYRQSLGQGLEFLIYFQGNSAPDKSGLPSDRFSAERTGGSVSTLTIQRTQQEDSAVYLCASSPRSGSTEAFFGQGTRLTVV.

This clonotype has a count of ten or more. This chain links TRBV12-3 or TRBV12-4 with TRBJ1-6; D gene uncertain. V was cut by 6 bases and J by 8 bases, with 11 bases left in between. CDR3 size: 13 residues. This CDR3 is CASRSFGDSPLHF. The CDR3 coding sequence is TGTGCCAGCAGAAGTTTTGGCGATTCACCCCTCCACTTT.

In regard to this clonotype: This could be a read error, since a much larger clone is one nucleotide away. The chain uses TRBV4-3 and TRBJ2-3, with 9 bases aligning to TRBD1. The CDR3 extends over 16 amino acids. The J segment lost 15 bases and the V segment lost 3 bases, leaving 19 bases of the junction unmatched. In germline, CDR1 is LGHNA, CDR2 YSLEER. The CDR3 coding sequence is TGCGCCAGCAGCCATGATGGCGGGGCGACAGGGGGTAGAAAATATTTT. Translation gives CASSHDGGATGGRKYF.

Comments on this clonotype: Just one base apart from a much larger clone, this may be a read error. The chain uses TRBV6-2 or TRBV6-3 and TRBJ1-5, with D maybe TRBD1 (6 bases). Germline V lookup: CDR1 MNHEY, CDR2 SVGEGT. This CDR3 region has 13 residues. CDR3 coding DNA: TGTACCAGCGGAGGACAGTTCAATCAGCCCCAGCATTTT. Amino acids: CTSGGQFNQPQHF.

V usage is TRBV12-3 or TRBV12-4 and J usage is TRBJ2-7, with 11 bases aligning to TRBD1. Trimming cost V 5 bases and J 3 bases; bases outside gene matches: 9. The CDR3 sequence is 16 residues long. DNA for the CDR3: TGTGCCAGCAGTGCTGAATGGGGACAGGGGGTCTACGAGCAGTACTTC. Its translation: CASSAEWGQGVYEQYF.

This clonotype was recorded many times. V is TRBV28 and J is TRBJ1-2; TRBD1 agrees at 8 bases. Trimming at V came to 5 bases and at J to 8 bases, leaving 13 bases not matched to a gene. The V gene's germline CDR1 is MDHEN and CDR2 SYDVKM. This CDR3 is built from 15 residues. CDR3 residues: CASSNFPTGVVGYTF. The CDR3 DNA reads as TGTGCCAGCAGTAATTTCCCGACAGGGGTTGTGGGCTACACCTTC.

There are a few counts of this clonotype. J is TRBJ2-1 and V is TRBV28; D gene ambiguous. Germline V gene lookup returns CDR1 MDHEN and CDR2 SYDVKM. V lost 8 bases and J lost 1, with 6 bases in between. The CDR3 contains 12 residues. The CDR3 nucleotides are TGTGCCAGCGGGGATTCCTACAATGAGCAGTTCTTC. It is translated as CASGDSYNEQFF.

This clonotype was seen ten or more times. The chain links TRBV11-2 to TRBJ2-4; D is undetermined. Germline V gives CDR1 SGHAT, CDR2 FQNNGV. Trimming pared 4 bases from V and 0 bases from J, leaving 13 bases between. The CDR3 consists of 16 residues. CDR3 amino acids: CASSSASPIAKNIQYF. The CDR3 DNA is TGTGCCAGCAGCTCCGCCAGTCCAATAGCCAAAAACATTCAGTACTTC.

This clonotype was observed many times. The chain carries TRBV4-2 and TRBJ1-1; the D is unclear. V was pared by 4 bases and J by 7 bases, with 13 bases between. The CDR3 consists of 13 residues. Germline V lookup: CDR1 LGHNA, CDR2 YNFKEQ. CDR3 sequence: CASSRRQNVEAFF. CDR3 nucleotide sequence: TGTGCCAGCAGCCGGCGGCAAAACGTTGAAGCTTTCTTT.

This clonotype was detected ten times or more. The chain carries TRBV6-2 or TRBV6-3 and TRBJ2-1; no firm D call. V lost 3 bases and J 10 bases, leaving 10 bases between the germline ends. The germline V gene encodes CDR1 MNHEY and CDR2 SVGEGT. The CDR3 sequence is 12 residues long. CDR3: CASSYARREQFF. The DNA for the CDR3 is TGTGCCAGCAGTTATGCGCGGCGAGAGCAGTTCTTC.

Ten or more counts support this clonotype. The gene calls are TRBV29-1 and TRBJ1-5; no clear D. V lost 4 bases to trimming and J lost 1 base, with 8 bases between them. The CDR3 loop spans 13 amino acids. The germline V gene has CDR1 SQVTM and CDR2 ANQGSEA. As DNA, the CDR3 is TGCAGCGTTGTAGCGGGCAGCAATCAGCCCCAGCATTTT. It yields the protein CSVVAGSNQPQHF.

This clonotype is medium-sized by share. V is TRBV12-3 or TRBV12-4 and J is TRBJ2-1; D is unclear. The CDR3 totals 12 residues. V dropped 6 bases and J dropped 6 bases, with 9 bases sitting between them. The CDR3 reads CASSLRSNEQFF. The CDR3 DNA sequence: TGTGCCAGCAGCCTACGGAGCAATGAGCAGTTCTTC.

This clonotype was observed many times. This chain uses TRBV2 with TRBJ2-2; tentatively, D is TRBD2 (5 bases). CDR3 size: 15 residues. V lost 2 bases to trimming and J lost 4 bases, with 11 bases between them. Germline V CDR1 and CDR2: SNHLY, FYNNEI. CDR3 amino acids: CASSETREGTGELFF. Written as DNA, the CDR3 is TGTGCCAGCAGTGAAACCCGAGAGGGCACCGGGGAGCTGTTTTTT. Using reference TRBV2 and TRBJ2-2 for the parts outside the CDR3, the full variable domain is EPEVTQTPSHQVTQMGQEVILRCVPISNHLYFYWYRQILGQKVEFLVSFYNNEISEKSEIFDDQFSVERPDGSNFTLKIRSTKLEDSAMYFCASSETREGTGELFFGEGSRLTVL.

In this sample, this clonotype turned up a few times. The V call is TRBV7-9, the J call TRBJ2-3; TRBD2 is a possible D gene (5 bases). Trimming pared 0 bases from V and 5 bases from J, leaving 12 bases between. CDR3 length equals 15 residues. Germline CDR1 SEHNR, CDR2 FQNEAQ (reference sequence). The CDR3 DNA is TGTGCCAGCAGCTTAGCATCCGGCCGGGGAGATACGCAGTATTTT. Its translation: CASSLASGRGDTQYF.

The chain links TRBV5-1 to TRBJ2-5; 8 bases align to TRBD1. The trim removed 3 bases at V and 4 bases at J, leaving 2 bases unmatched. The CDR3 sequence is 13 residues long. Germline V gene lookup returns CDR1 SGHRS and CDR2 YFSETQ. The CDR3 reads CASSSTGVETQYF. The DNA of the CDR3 is TGCGCCAGCAGCTCGACAGGGGTAGAGACCCAGTACTTC.

The table lists this clonotype with many counts. The J gene is TRBJ1-1, the V gene TRBV6-6; 7 bases fit TRBD1. The germline V gene has CDR1 MNHNY and CDR2 SVGAGI (reference sequence). The CDR3 contains 19 residues. V shed 7 bases, J shed 1 base, and the junction held 21 bases outside the gene matches. The CDR3 nucleotides are TGTGCCAGCAATTCGGGTGTCAGGGGGATTCCACAGGGGAACACTGAAGCTTTCTTT. Translated, it gives CASNSGVRGIPQGNTEAFF.

The J gene is TRBJ2-1, the V gene TRBV27; 9 nucleotides line up with TRBD1. The CDR3 has 16 amino acids. Per germline, CDR1 MNHEY and CDR2 SMNVEV (reference sequence). After removal of 2 bases from V and 4 bases from J, the junction contained 6 bases not matched to a gene. The CDR3 sequence is CASSLIRTGVYNEQFF. The CDR3 region has the DNA TGTGCCAGCAGTTTAATCCGGACAGGGGTTTACAATGAGCAGTTCTTC.

This clonotype has ten or more counts. The chain's CDR3 is CASSLNSRGDYGYTF. In DNA form, the CDR3 reads TGTGCCAGCAGCTTAAACAGCAGGGGAGACTATGGCTACACCTTC. The chain couples TRBV7-9 to TRBJ1-2; a possible D gene is TRBD1 (6 bases). This CDR3 has 15 amino acids. V lost 2 bases and J lost 3, with 13 bases in between. Germline V gene data show CDR1 as SEHNR and CDR2 as FQNEAQ (reference sequence). Variable domain in full (rest from reference TRBV7-9 and TRBJ1-2): DTGVSQNPRHKITKRGQNVTFRCDPISEHNRLYWYRQTLGQGPEFLTYFQNEAQLEKSRLLSDRFSAERPKGSFSTLEIQRTEQGDSAMYLCASSLNSRGDYGYTFGSGTRLTVV.

The table lists this clonotype with many counts. Here the CDR3 DNA reads TGTGGGACCGGGCCCCAAGGGAATCAGCCCCAGCATTTT. It encodes CGTGPQGNQPQHF. This chain uses TRBV28 with TRBJ1-5; D unresolved. Germline CDR1 MDHEN, CDR2 SYDVKM. The CDR3 has 13 amino acids.

In this sample, this clonotype turned up many times. The rearrangement links TRBV10-3 to TRBJ2-1; the match to TRBD2 covers 14 bases. Per germline, CDR1 ENHRY and CDR2 SYGVKD. The CDR3 runs to 18 residues. V lost 8 bases to trimming and J lost 2 bases; unmatched junction nucleotides: 11. CDR3 sequence (DNA): TGTGCCATCGCCCCGGGACTAGCGGGAGTGGGCACCTACAATGAGCAGTTCTTC. It translates to CAIAPGLAGVGTYNEQFF.